Listed here is a single T cell receptor (beta chain). What this receptor recognizes is not known. No much larger clone is present one base from it, and per-base qualities are unavailable. These data originate in a study of blood T cells in healthy people across ages (dated by TCRdb to the mid-2010s). Broadly, across the study: In model experiments, template switching captured about one uniquely barcoded TCR beta cDNA molecule for every two T cells. Age-related changes in TCR beta repertoire diversity were measured in the study by deep sequencing normalized with unique cDNA molecular identifiers. The donors were divided into four age groups: young (average about 16 years), middle-aged (under 40), aged (roughly 66) and long-lived (82). To avoid experimental bias, donors of different ages were randomly spread across the sequencing lanes. For two donors (one aged 18 to 30 and one aged 80 or older), the study analyzed two additional independent replicas of 1 million unique cDNA reads from the same blood draw. Results the study describes overall, beyond this receptor: Estimates of total diversity based on one million sequenced T cells were considered lower bounds and underestimates. Observed TCR beta diversity per million T cells fell roughly linearly with age, and a significant reduction was already apparent by age around 44. There was a strong correlation between observed TCR beta diversity and the percentage of naive T cells measured by flow cytometry. Conclusive comparison of naive and antigen-experienced compartments was prevented by the profiling of bulk unsorted PBMCs. The long-lived group showed more naive CD4+ T cells, fewer expanded clones and increased TCR diversity than the aged group, suggesting age selection. The CMV infection status of donors was not known, potentially confounding age-related changes in expanded clonotypes.

The library came from 5' RACE. This sample was sequenced with an Illumina HiSeq 2500. The second PCR ran for about 7 to 11 cycles and used a J-beta primer mix along with a sample-barcoded 5' primer. Each TCR beta cDNA molecule received a unique molecular identifier from a template-switch 5' adaptor carrying 12 random nucleotides. Each sample yielded at least 3 million CDR3-containing paired-end reads. All of the RNA was converted into first-strand cDNA using the Mint cDNA synthesis kit, with a TRBC-specific oligonucleotide serving as the primer. After uracil-DNA glycosylase treatment, a first 18-cycle PCR used universal primers M1SS and BC2_uni_R on all cDNA. Under the source paper's analysis protocol: Each sample was normalized by randomly selecting 1 million high-quality reads, each carrying a distinct molecular identifier. Reads with shared molecular identifiers were discarded instead of being binned into consensus sequences. MiTCR, with a Q25 quality threshold and the strictest error-elimination algorithm, was used for CDR3 identification, clonotype clustering and error correction. A nonparametric unseen species model with Euler transformation was used to estimate a lower bound on total TCR beta diversity. TCRdb applied fastp at Q25 and MiXCR to the public reads, then kept only in-frame beta chains. Identical CDR3 proteins give one entry, which carries the most common genes and DNA. The V and J calls and clone size come from TCRdb's table, not from the authors' own analysis. This sample holds some 1,500,000 distinct CDR3 sequences; approximately 43% were observed only once. In total, the top ten clones hold about 3.8% of the sample.

The roughly 38 donors, aged 6 to 90 years, were systemically healthy Caucasian individuals from Russia. Roughly 9.5 milliliters of peripheral blood were drawn from each donor into EDTA-treated Vacutainer tubes. Ficoll-Paque density-gradient centrifugation was used to isolate PBMCs, with at least 7 million obtained per sample. Trizol reagent was used to extract total RNA from the PBMCs, yielding at least 6 micrograms per sample. The percentages of naive CD45RAhigh/CD27high T cells were determined by flow cytometry on a PBMC aliquot from every donor. From cysteine to phenylalanine, the CDR3 is 13 amino acids long. Just CDR3 DNA is preserved here, 39 bases in frame from base 1. The germline V gene provides CDR1 ENHRY and CDR2 SYGVKD.

The V and J genes are TRBV10-3 and TRBJ2-5, with the D gene too uncertain to name. Near its end, the DNA agrees better with TRBJ2-7, so the J call may be wrong. The specimen was blood. The TCR sequence derives from a woman between 18 and 29 years old in good health. The CDR3 in this case is CAISDQARHEQYF. The DNA reads TGTGCCATCAGTGACCAGGCCAGGCACGAGCAGTACTTC.